The sample holds a few counts of the clone carrying this TCR beta chain. Its antigen is as yet unknown. J lost 4 bases, V lost 3 bases, and 5 bases had no gene match. CDR1 SNHLY and CDR2 FYNNEI come from the germline V gene. The CDR3 totals 15 residues. These data originate in a study of cytomegalovirus exposure and HLA in healthy donors. Study information: The 120 validation repertoires used the same platform as the roughly 700 first-cohort repertoires (as reported by a later analysis).

Profiling relied on immunoSEQ multiplex PCR, and the TCRdb table lists in-frame clones only, not all of them. Of over 250,000 clones listed, 80% to 90% were seen once; the top ten hold 1%. General study results and limits: The study labeled 164 TCR beta chains cytomegalovirus-associated. It was confirmed in vitro that a few of the CMV-associated chains were specific for CMV antigens. Using the classifier, cytomegalovirus status was reportedly diagnosed with high specificity and sensitivity.

The source is a woman younger than 35 in good health and CMV-seronegative. Sequenced: PBMCs. This rearrangement joins TRBV2 to TRBJ1-2; TRBD1 matches 10 bases. The CDR3 region has the DNA TGTGCCAGCAGTGATTCGGACAGGGGGATCTATGGCTACACCTTC. Protein sequence: CASSDSDRGIYGYTF.